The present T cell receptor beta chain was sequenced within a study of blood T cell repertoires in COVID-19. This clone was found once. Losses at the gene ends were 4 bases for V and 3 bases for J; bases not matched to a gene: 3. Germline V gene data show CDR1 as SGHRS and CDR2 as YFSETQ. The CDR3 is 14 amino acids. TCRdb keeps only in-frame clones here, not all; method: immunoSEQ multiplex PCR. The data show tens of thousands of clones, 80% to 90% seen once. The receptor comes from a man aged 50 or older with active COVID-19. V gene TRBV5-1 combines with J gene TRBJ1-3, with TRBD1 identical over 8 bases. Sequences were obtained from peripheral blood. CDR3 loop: CASSPGQGGNTIYF. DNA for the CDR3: TGCGCCAGCAGCCCAGGACAGGGTGGAAACACCATATATTTT.